These T cell receptor beta chains were read from a single sample in a study of blood T cells in healthy people across ages. TCRdb ran MiXCR on the 5' RACE reads and lists one entry per CDR3 protein. The sample includes 1.5 million to 2 million distinct CDR3 sequences, around 35% of them seen just once. The sequencing sample was made of blood. All receptors derive from a woman aged 30 to 39 in good health. Each CDR3 is given with its conserved first and last residue. The D gene is left open where the match is weak. Only some rows state a clone size, as once, few, many or a class for expanded clones.

clone_size,j_call,d_call,v_call,cdr3_nt,cdr3_aa
.,TRBJ2-7,.,TRBV29-1,TGCAGCGCCGGAGAAGGGCGGAGCTCCTACGAGCAGTACTTC,CSAGEGRSSYEQYF
.,TRBJ2-7,.,TRBV7-9,TGTGCCAGCAGCCCCGGAGGAGGGAGCCTATCATGGTACGAGCAGTACTTC,CASSPGGGSLSWYEQYF
.,TRBJ1-5,TRBD1,TRBV20-1,TGCAGTGCTCATGGCCGCGGACAGGGCGTCGGTCAGCCCCAGCATTTT,CSAHGRGQGVGQPQHF
.,TRBJ2-5,.,TRBV24-1,TGTGCCCCCAGTGAGAAGGAGACCCAGTACTTC,CAPSEKETQYF
.,TRBJ2-3,.,TRBV28,TGTGCCAGCAGTTTACTCCCGGAGGGGACAGATACGCAGTATTTT,CASSLLPEGTDTQYF
few,TRBJ2-3,TRBD2,TRBV15,TGTGCCACCCGGACTAGCGGGGCGCTCCCAGATACGCAGTATTTT,CATRTSGALPDTQYF
many,TRBJ2-5,.,TRBV4-1,TGCGCCAGCAGCCCCATGGGGGAGACCCAGTACTTC,CASSPMGETQYF
.,TRBJ2-1,.,TRBV6-1,TGTGCCAGCAGTGAAGCGGTGGGGGAGGTTGTGATCAATGAGCAGTTCTTC,CASSEAVGEVVINEQFF
.,TRBJ2-1,.,TRBV21-1,TGTGCCAGCAGCACGAGTGGGACTACATGGGGCGAGCAGTTCTTC,CASSTSGTTWGEQFF
.,TRBJ2-2,.,TRBV29-1,TGCAGCGCGGGACAGAACACCGGGGAGCTGTTTTTT,CSAGQNTGELFF
.,TRBJ1-2,.,TRBV7-9,TGTGCCAGCAGCGCCCAGGCGATGGGCTACACCTTC,CASSAQAMGYTF
.,TRBJ2-1,TRBD2,TRBV6-5,TGTGCCAGCAGTCCATTTAGCGGGGGGGAACAAAATGAGCAGTTCTTC,CASSPFSGGEQNEQFF
.,TRBJ2-1,TRBD2,TRBV7-9,TGTGCCAGCAGCTTAGAACTAGCGGGGTTTGGGGAGCAGTTCTTC,CASSLELAGFGEQFF
few,TRBJ1-2,.,TRBV4-1,TGCGCCAGCAGCCAAGTCGAGGGGAACGACTATGGCTACACCTTC,CASSQVEGNDYGYTF
.,TRBJ2-3,.,TRBV15,TGTGCCACCGGCAGAGATGGCAGGCAGGGAGGCACAGATACGCAGTATTTT,CATGRDGRQGGTDTQYF
.,TRBJ1-2,.,TRBV6-1,TGTGCCAGCAGTTGGGCCGAGAGCTATGGCTACACCTTC,CASSWAESYGYTF
.,TRBJ2-5,.,TRBV10-3,TGTGCCATCAGTGGAAGACAGGTACTCGGGGAGACCCAGTACTTC,CAISGRQVLGETQYF
many,TRBJ2-7,.,TRBV5-5,TGTGCCAGCAGCTTGGACTATCGCGAGCAGTACTTC,CASSLDYREQYF
.,TRBJ1-2,.,TRBV6-6,TGTGACAGCACCCGACAGATCTCTAACTATGGCTACACCTTC,CDSTRQISNYGYTF
few,TRBJ1-2,.,TRBV25-1,TGTGCCAGCAGTGAGCCAGGATTGCTCAACTCTGGCTACACCTTC,CASSEPGLLNSGYTF
.,TRBJ1-1,.,TRBV13,TGTGCCAGCAGCTTAGATTCCCGGGACACAAACACTGAAGCTTTCTTT,CASSLDSRDTNTEAFF
few,TRBJ1-6,.,TRBV2,TGTGCCAGCACCGGGGCTTCACCCCTCCACTTT,CASTGASPLHF
.,TRBJ2-7,TRBD2,TRBV6-2/TRBV6-3,TGTGCCAGCACCCCACTAGCGGGTGGGGGCTACGAGCAGTACTTC,CASTPLAGGGYEQYF
.,TRBJ1-2,.,TRBV2,TGTGCCTGCAGCTGGAAGAAAAGGCCCACCCTATACACCTTC,CACSWKKRPTLYTF
.,TRBJ2-1,TRBD2,TRBV27,TGTGCCAGCAGTTTAAGTCTAGCGGGAAGCCTCTACAATGAGCAGTTCTTC,CASSLSLAGSLYNEQFF